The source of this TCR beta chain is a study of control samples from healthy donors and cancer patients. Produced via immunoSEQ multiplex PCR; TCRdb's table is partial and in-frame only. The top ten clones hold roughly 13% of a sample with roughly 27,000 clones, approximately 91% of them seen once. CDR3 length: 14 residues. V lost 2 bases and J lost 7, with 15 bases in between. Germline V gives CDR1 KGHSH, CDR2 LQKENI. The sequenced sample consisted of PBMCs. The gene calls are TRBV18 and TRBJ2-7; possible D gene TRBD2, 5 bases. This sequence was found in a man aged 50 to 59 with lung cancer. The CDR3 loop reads CASSPIAYATEQYF. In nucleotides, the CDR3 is TGTGCCAGCTCACCAATAGCGTACGCGACGGAGCAGTACTTC. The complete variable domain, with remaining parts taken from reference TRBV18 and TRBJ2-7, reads NAGVMQNPRHLVRRRGQEARLRCSPMKGHSHVYWYRQLPEEGLKFMVYLQKENIIDESGMPKERFSAEFPKEGPSILRIQQVVRGDSAAYFCASSPIAYATEQYFGPGTRLTVT.